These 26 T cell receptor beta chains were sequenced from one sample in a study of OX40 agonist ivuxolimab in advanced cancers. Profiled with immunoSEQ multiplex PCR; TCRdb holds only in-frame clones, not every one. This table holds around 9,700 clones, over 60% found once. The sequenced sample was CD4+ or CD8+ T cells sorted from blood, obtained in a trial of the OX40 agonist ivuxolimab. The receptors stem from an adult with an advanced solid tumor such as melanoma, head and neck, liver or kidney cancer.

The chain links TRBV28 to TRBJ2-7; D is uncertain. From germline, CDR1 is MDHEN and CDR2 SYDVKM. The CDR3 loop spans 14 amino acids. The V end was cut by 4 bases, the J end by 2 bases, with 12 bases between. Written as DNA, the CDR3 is TGTGCCAGCAGTTACTCCGCGGCGCCCTACGAGCAGTACTTC. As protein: CASSYSAAPYEQYF.

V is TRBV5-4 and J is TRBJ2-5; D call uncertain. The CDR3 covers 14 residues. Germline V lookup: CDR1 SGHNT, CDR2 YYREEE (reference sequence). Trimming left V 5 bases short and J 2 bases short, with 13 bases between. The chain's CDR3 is CASSVAEPQETQYF. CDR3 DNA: TGTGCCAGCAGTGTGGCGGAGCCACAAGAGACCCAGTACTTC.

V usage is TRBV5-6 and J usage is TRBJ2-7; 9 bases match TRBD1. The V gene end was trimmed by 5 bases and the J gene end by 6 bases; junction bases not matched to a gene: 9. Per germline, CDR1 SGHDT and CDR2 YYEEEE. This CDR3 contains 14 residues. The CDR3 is CASRPTGGPGEQYF. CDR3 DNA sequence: TGTGCCAGCAGACCGACAGGGGGTCCGGGCGAGCAGTACTTC.

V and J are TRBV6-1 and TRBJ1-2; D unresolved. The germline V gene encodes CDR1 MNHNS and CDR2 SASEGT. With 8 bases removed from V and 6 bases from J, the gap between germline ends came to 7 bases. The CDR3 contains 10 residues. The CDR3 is CASRGNGYTF. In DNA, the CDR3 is TGTGCCAGCCGCGGTAATGGCTACACCTTC.

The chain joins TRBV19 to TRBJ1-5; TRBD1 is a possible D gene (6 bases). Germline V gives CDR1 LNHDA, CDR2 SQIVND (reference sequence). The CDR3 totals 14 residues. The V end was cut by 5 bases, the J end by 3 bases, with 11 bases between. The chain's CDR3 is CASSPGAPNQPQHF. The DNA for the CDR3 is TGTGCCAGTAGTCCAGGGGCCCCCAATCAGCCCCAGCATTTT.

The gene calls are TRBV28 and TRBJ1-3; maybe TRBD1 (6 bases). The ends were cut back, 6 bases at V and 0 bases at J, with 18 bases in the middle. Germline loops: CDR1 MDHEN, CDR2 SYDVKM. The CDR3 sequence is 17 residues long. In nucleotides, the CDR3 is TGTGCCAGCAGCAACCCGGGACAACCGTACTCTGGAAACACCATATATTTT. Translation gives CASSNPGQPYSGNTIYF.

The DNA of the CDR3 is TGTGCCAGCAGCTTAGTTGGCGGGGGGGCCGGAGATACGCAGTATTTT. As protein: CASSLVGGGAGDTQYF. The chain combines TRBV7-9 with TRBJ2-3; 9 positions match TRBD2. Germline V gene data show CDR1 as SEHNR and CDR2 as FQNEAQ (reference sequence). J was trimmed by 5 bases and V by 1 base; bases with no gene match: 7. The CDR3 extends over 16 amino acids.

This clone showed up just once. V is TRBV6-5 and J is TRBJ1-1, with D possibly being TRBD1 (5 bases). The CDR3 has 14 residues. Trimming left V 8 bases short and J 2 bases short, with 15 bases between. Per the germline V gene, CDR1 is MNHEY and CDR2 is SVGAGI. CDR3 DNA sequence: TGTGCCAGCTTCTCGGGGCAGGCCAACACTGAAGCTTTCTTT. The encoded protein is CASFSGQANTEAFF.

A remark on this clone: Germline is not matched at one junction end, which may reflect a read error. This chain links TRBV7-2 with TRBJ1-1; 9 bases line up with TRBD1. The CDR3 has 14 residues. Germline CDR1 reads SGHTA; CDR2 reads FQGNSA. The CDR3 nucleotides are TGCGCCAGCAGCATCCGGGACAGGGACACTGAAGCTTTCTTT. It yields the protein CASSIRDRDTEAFF.

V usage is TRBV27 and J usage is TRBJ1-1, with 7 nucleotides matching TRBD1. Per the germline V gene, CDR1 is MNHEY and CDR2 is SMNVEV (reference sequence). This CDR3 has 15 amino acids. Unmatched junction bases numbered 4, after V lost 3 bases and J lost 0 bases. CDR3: CASSLGTDMNTEAFF. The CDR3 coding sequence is TGTGCCAGCAGTTTGGGGACAGACATGAACACTGAAGCTTTCTTT.

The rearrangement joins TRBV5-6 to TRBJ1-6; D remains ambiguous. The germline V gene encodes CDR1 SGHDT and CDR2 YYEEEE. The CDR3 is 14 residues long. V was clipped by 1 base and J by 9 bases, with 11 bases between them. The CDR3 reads CASSLTAPSSPLHF. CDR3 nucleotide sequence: TGTGCCAGCAGCTTGACTGCTCCTAGTTCACCCCTCCACTTT. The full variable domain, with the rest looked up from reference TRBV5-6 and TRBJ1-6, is DAGVTQSPTHLIKTRGQQVTLRCSPKSGHDTVSWYQQALGQGPQFIFQYYEEEERQRGNFPDRFSGHQFPNYSSELNVNALLLGDSALYLCASSLTAPSSPLHFGNGTRLTVT.

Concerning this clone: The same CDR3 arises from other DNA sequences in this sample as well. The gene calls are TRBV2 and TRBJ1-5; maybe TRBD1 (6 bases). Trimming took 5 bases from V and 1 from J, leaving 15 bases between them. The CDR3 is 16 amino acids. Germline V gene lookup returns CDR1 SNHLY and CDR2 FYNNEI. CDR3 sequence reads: CASSPRGARSNQPQHF. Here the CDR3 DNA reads TGTGCCAGCAGTCCCCGGGGGGCCCGGAGCAATCAGCCCCAGCATTTT.

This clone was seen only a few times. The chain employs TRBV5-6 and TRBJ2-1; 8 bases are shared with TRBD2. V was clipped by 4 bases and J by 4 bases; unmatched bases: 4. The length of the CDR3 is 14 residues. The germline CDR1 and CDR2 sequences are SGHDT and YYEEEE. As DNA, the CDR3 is TGTGCCAGCAGCGCCGGGACTAGGTACAATGAGCAGTTCTTC. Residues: CASSAGTRYNEQFF.

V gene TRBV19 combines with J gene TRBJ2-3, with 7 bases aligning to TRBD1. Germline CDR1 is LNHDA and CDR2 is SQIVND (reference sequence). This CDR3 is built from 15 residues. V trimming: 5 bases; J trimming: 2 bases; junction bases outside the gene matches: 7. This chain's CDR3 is CASSSYRGPTDTQYF. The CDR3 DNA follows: TGTGCCAGTAGTTCATACAGGGGCCCCACAGATACGCAGTATTTT.

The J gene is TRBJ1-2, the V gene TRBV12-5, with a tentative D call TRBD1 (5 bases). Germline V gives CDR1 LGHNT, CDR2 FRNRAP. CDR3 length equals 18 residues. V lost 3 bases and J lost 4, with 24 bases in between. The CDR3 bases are TGTGCTAGTGGTTTTAATTCCGGGAACATGGGGCAAGGCTATGGCTACACCTTC. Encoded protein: CASGFNSGNMGQGYGYTF.

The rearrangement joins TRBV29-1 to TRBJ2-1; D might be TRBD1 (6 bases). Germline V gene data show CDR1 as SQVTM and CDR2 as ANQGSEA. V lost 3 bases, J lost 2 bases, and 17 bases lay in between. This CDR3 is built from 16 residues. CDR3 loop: CSVEDPQGSPYNEQFF. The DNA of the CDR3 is TGCAGCGTTGAGGACCCCCAGGGGAGCCCCTACAATGAGCAGTTCTTC.

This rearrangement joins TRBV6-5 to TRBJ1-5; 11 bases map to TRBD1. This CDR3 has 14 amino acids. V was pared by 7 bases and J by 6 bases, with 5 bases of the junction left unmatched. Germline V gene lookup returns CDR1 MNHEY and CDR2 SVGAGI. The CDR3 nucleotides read TGTGCCAGCAAAGTAGGGACAGGGGGTCAGCCCCAGCATTTT. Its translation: CASKVGTGGQPQHF.

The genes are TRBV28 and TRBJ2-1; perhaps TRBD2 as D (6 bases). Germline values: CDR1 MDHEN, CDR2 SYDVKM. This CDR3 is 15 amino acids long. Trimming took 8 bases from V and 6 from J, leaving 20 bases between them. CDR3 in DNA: TGTGCCAGCTCCGAAACCGGGACTCCACTCAATGAGCAGTTCTTC. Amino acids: CASSETGTPLNEQFF.

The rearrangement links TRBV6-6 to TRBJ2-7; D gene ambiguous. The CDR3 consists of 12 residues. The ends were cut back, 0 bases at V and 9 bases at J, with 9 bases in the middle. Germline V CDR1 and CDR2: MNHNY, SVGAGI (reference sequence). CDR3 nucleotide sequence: TGTGCCAGCAGTTACTCAAGGGAAGGGCAGTACTTC. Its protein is CASSYSREGQYF.

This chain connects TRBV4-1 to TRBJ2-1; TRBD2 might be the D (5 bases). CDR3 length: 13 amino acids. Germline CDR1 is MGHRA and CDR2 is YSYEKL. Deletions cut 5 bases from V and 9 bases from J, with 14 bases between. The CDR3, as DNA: TGCGCCAGCAGCGGTCTCGGGGAAACTGAGCAGTTCTTC. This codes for CASSGLGETEQFF.

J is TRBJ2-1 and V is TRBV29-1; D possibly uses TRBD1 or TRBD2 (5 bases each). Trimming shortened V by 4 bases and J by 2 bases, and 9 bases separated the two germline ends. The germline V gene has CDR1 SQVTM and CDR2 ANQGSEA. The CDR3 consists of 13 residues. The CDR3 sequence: CSVGQGPYNEQFF. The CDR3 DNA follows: TGCAGCGTTGGGCAGGGACCCTACAATGAGCAGTTCTTC.

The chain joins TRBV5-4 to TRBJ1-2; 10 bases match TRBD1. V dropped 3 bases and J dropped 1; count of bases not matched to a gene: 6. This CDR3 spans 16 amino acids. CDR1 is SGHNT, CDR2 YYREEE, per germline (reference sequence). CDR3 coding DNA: TGTGCCAGCAGCTCATACCGGGACAGGGGTAACTATGGCTACACCTTC. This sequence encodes CASSSYRDRGNYGYTF.

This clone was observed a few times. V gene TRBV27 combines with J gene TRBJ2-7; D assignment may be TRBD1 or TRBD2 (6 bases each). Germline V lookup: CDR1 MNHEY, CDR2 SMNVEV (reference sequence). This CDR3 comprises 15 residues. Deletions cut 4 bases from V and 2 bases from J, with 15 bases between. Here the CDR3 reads CASSSRGTSPYEQYF. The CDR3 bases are TGTGCCAGCAGTTCTCGGGGGACAAGTCCCTACGAGCAGTACTTC.

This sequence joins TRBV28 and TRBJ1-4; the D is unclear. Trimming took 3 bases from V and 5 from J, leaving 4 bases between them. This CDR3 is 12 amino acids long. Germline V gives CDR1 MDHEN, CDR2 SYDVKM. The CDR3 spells CASSFENEKLFF. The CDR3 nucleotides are TGTGCCAGCAGTTTCGAGAATGAAAAACTGTTTTTT.

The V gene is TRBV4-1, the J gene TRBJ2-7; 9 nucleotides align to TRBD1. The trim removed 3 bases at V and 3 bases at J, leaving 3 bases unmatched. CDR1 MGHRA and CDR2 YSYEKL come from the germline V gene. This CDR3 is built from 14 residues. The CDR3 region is CASSHRDRDYEQYF. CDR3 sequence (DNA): TGCGCCAGCAGCCACCGGGACAGGGACTACGAGCAGTACTTC.

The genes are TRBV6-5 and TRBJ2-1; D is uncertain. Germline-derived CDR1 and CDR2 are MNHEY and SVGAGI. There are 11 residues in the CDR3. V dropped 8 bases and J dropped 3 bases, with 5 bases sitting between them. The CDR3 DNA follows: TGTGCCAGCGCACACTACAATGAGCAGTTCTTC. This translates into CASAHYNEQFF.